The 21 T cell receptor beta chains reported below all come from one sample, sequenced in a study of blood T cell repertoires in COVID-19. TCRdb keeps only in-frame clones here, not all; method: immunoSEQ multiplex PCR. The data show about 440,000 clones, about 91% seen once. Sample: peripheral blood. Receptors were obtained from a woman between 45 and 65 years old with COVID-19, enrolled during active disease.

The gene calls are TRBV30 and TRBJ1-6; D may be TRBD1 (5 bases). There are 17 residues in the CDR3. Trimming shortened V by 4 bases and J by 0 bases, and 16 bases separated the two germline ends. Germline V gene lookup returns CDR1 GTSNPN and CDR2 SVGIG (reference sequence). The CDR3: CAWKDTRLSSYNSPLHF. The CDR3, as DNA: TGTGCCTGGAAGGACACCCGACTTAGCTCCTATAATTCACCCCTCCACTTT.

This chain connects TRBV5-1 to TRBJ2-2, with a weak D call TRBD1 (5 bases). CDR3 length: 15 residues. V dropped 4 bases and J dropped 0 bases, with 10 bases sitting between them. Germline V gene lookup returns CDR1 SGHRS and CDR2 YFSETQ. CDR3 DNA sequence: TGCGCCAGCAGCCTGGACACGCCGAACACCGGGGAGCTGTTTTTT. This gives the protein CASSLDTPNTGELFF.

The table lists this clone with a few counts. The rearrangement links TRBV6-5 to TRBJ1-1; D may be TRBD1 (5 bases). Trimming stripped 6 bases from V and 5 bases from J, with 19 bases between. The germline gives CDR1 MNHEY, CDR2 SVGAGI. This CDR3 has 15 amino acids. CDR3: CASSRLGPGGTEAFF. As DNA, the CDR3 is TGTGCCAGCAGCCGTCTTGGGCCTGGGGGGACTGAAGCTTTCTTT.

The chain links TRBV5-8 to TRBJ1-5, with D maybe TRBD1 (5 bases). The germline gives CDR1 SGHTS, CDR2 YDEGEE. V lost 3 bases, J lost 5 bases, and 9 bases lay in between. This CDR3 has 13 residues. This CDR3 reads CASSYQTDQPQHF. In DNA form, the CDR3 reads TGTGCCAGCAGCTACCAGACAGATCAGCCCCAGCATTTT. The full variable domain, completed using reference TRBV5-8 and TRBJ1-5, is EAGVTQSPTHLIKTRGQQATLRCSPISGHTSVYWYQQALGLGLQFLLWYDEGEERNRGNFPPRFSGRQFPNYSSELNVNALELEDSALYLCASSYQTDQPQHFGDGTRLSIL.

In DNA form, the CDR3 reads TGTGCCAGCAGCGTAGAGGGGAATTCACCCCTCCACTTT. Translation: CASSVEGNSPLHF. The V call is TRBV9, the J call TRBJ1-6; possibly TRBD1 for D (5 bases). The CDR3 is made up of 13 amino acids. V was clipped by 0 bases and J by 7 bases, with 5 bases between them. In germline, CDR1 is SGDLS, CDR2 YYNGEE.

The chain is built from TRBV6-1 and TRBJ2-7, with 7 nucleotides matching TRBD1. CDR1 MNHNS and CDR2 SASEGT come from the germline V gene. The ends lost 3 bases at V and 3 bases at J; junction bases unmatched: 2. CDR3 length equals 13 residues. The CDR3 bases are TGTGCCAGCAGTGAGGGACAGTTCTACGAGCAGTACTTC. This sequence encodes CASSEGQFYEQYF.

The chain has TRBV19 and TRBJ1-1, with TRBD1 matching 7 bases. The germline gives CDR1 LNHDA, CDR2 SQIVND (reference sequence). The CDR3 runs to 14 residues. V was pared by 5 bases and J by 1 base, with 4 bases of the junction left unmatched. CDR3 in amino acids: CASSPYRGNTEAFF. The CDR3 DNA is TGTGCCAGTAGTCCATACAGGGGGAACACTGAAGCTTTCTTT.

The chain employs TRBV6-6 and TRBJ1-1; 9 bases fit TRBD1. Per germline, CDR1 MNHNY and CDR2 SVGAGI (reference sequence). V shed 7 bases and J 8 bases; nucleotides not matched to a gene: 17. This CDR3 comprises 16 residues. For the CDR3, the DNA is TGTGCCAGCACCCAGTTAGGGCGGGACAGGGAGGGAGAAGCTTTCTTT. Translating gives CASTQLGRDREGEAFF.

A few counts support this clone. This rearrangement joins TRBV6-6 to TRBJ2-7; 8 bases are a match to TRBD1. The CDR3 runs to 14 residues. V dropped 5 bases and J dropped 0; count of bases not matched to a gene: 3. The V gene's germline CDR1 is MNHNY and CDR2 SVGAGI (reference sequence). The CDR3 DNA sequence: TGTGCCAGCAGTCCCGGACAGGGCTCCTACGAGCAGTACTTC. Residues: CASSPGQGSYEQYF.

The CDR3 DNA reads as TGTGCCACCAGTGACTCGGGACAGGGATCCACTAATGAAAAACTGTTTTTT. This codes for CATSDSGQGSTNEKLFF. The rearrangement joins TRBV24-1 to TRBJ1-4; TRBD1 matches 9 bases. The V gene end was trimmed by 4 bases and the J gene end by 2 bases; junction bases not matched to a gene: 7. This CDR3 is 17 amino acids long. Germline CDR1 KGHDR, CDR2 SFDVKD.

V and J are TRBV6-5 and TRBJ1-5; 7 bases are shared with TRBD1. Trimming removed 5 bases from V and 9 bases from J; junction bases left unmatched: 10. The CDR3 is 14 residues long. CDR1 is MNHEY, CDR2 SVGAGI, per germline. The CDR3 here is CASSPPGGNGPQHF. The CDR3 nucleotides read TGTGCCAGCAGTCCCCCAGGGGGGAACGGGCCCCAGCATTTT.

This clone occurred a few times. The rearrangement uses TRBV7-9 and TRBJ1-2, with 10 bases matching TRBD1. Trimming cost V 5 bases and J 8 bases; bases outside gene matches: 2. The germline V gene encodes CDR1 SEHNR and CDR2 FQNEAQ (reference sequence). CDR3 size: 12 residues. CDR3 in DNA: TGTGCCAGCAGCCCGACAGGGGGCGGCTACACCTTC. As protein: CASSPTGGGYTF.

This chain uses TRBV11-3 with TRBJ2-7, with D perhaps matching TRBD2 (7 bases). The CDR3 totals 15 residues. The germline V and J ends were trimmed by 5 bases and 1 base, with 15 bases remaining between them. Germline-derived CDR1 and CDR2 are SGHNT and YENEEA. Here the CDR3 DNA reads TGTGCCAGCAGCCGGGGGGCAGGGTTGTCCTACGAGCAGTACTTC. As protein: CASSRGAGLSYEQYF.

This clone occurred once. The genes are TRBV23-1 and TRBJ2-7; 9 nucleotides align to TRBD1. TRBV23-1 falls under the ORF class, with uncertain function. The CDR3 is 13 amino acids. V dropped 8 bases and J dropped 5; count of bases not matched to a gene: 7. Written as DNA, the CDR3 is TGCGCCAGCTCCGCGGGACAGGGAAACGAGCAGTACTTC. Translation gives CASSAGQGNEQYF.

This clone was recorded a few times. The genes are TRBV5-4 and TRBJ1-2; D might be TRBD1 (6 bases). V dropped 2 bases and J dropped 8 bases, with 13 bases sitting between them. The CDR3 is 13 amino acids. Germline V lookup: CDR1 SGHNT, CDR2 YYREEE (reference sequence). In DNA, the CDR3 is TGTGCCAGCAGCTTACAGGGTAAAGGGGGCTACACCTTC. It codes for CASSLQGKGGYTF.

This clone was seen once. The chain has TRBV24-1 and TRBJ1-1; no clear D gene. Trimming cost V 3 bases and J 0 bases, with 7 bases left between them. This CDR3 is 14 amino acids long. Germline lookup yields CDR1 KGHDR and CDR2 SFDVKD. Written as DNA, the CDR3 is TGTGCCACCAGTGATCCAGGCATGAACACTGAAGCTTTCTTT. As protein: CATSDPGMNTEAFF.

The chain recombines TRBV25-1 with TRBJ1-1; D ambiguous. Germline loops: CDR1 MGHDK, CDR2 SYGVNS. V lost 4 bases, J lost 5 bases, and 14 bases lay in between. This CDR3 has 14 residues. CDR3 region: CASSGPWGGTEAFF. CDR3 DNA: TGTGCCAGCAGTGGGCCTTGGGGAGGTACTGAAGCTTTCTTT.

The J gene is TRBJ1-4, the V gene TRBV30, with TRBD1 matching over 9 bases. The CDR3 loop spans 15 amino acids. Looked up from germline, CDR1 is GTSNPN and CDR2 is SVGIG (reference sequence). After removal of 5 bases from V and 8 bases from J, the junction contained 12 bases not matched to a gene. The CDR3 loop is CAWSWGTGPGEKLFF. The CDR3 nucleotides read TGTGCCTGGTCATGGGGGACAGGGCCAGGAGAAAAACTGTTTTTT.

This clone is a singleton in its sample. This sequence joins TRBV7-9 and TRBJ2-3; D unclear. There are 12 residues in the CDR3. V lost 5 bases to trimming and J lost 8 bases, with 11 bases between them. Looked up from germline, CDR1 is SEHNR and CDR2 is FQNEAQ (reference sequence). CDR3 region: CASSPYFLTQYF. The CDR3 DNA reads as TGTGCCAGCAGCCCTTATTTTCTTACGCAGTATTTT.

The rearrangement joins TRBV29-1 to TRBJ2-7; 10 nucleotides agree with TRBD1. Trimming cost V 6 bases and J 6 bases; bases outside gene matches: 20. The CDR3 is 17 amino acids. Germline V gene data show CDR1 as SQVTM and CDR2 as ANQGSEA. The CDR3, as DNA: TGCAGCGTCCTGTCCCCCGGGACAGGGGCCATCCCTCGCGAGCAGTACTTC. This sequence encodes CSVLSPGTGAIPREQYF.

The J gene is TRBJ2-1, the V gene TRBV28, with TRBD2 matching 10 bases. Germline assignment: CDR1 MDHEN and CDR2 SYDVKM. The junction had 7 bases not matched to a gene; V was cut back by 10 bases and J by 4 bases. CDR3 length equals 14 residues. The CDR3 is CATTGTSAYNEQFF. The CDR3 DNA reads TGTGCCACCACCGGGACTAGCGCTTACAATGAGCAGTTCTTC.